These 32 T cell receptor beta chains came from one sample sequenced in a study of T cell repertoires in cytomegalovirus infection. MiXCR, applied by TCRdb to the reads, yields one record per CDR3 protein. Among about 230,000 distinct CDR3 sequences listed, roughly 22% were seen once. Sample: CD8+ T cells from PBMCs. The source is a human donor in good health (CMV status not recorded). Some clones in this sample may be carry-over from other donors' samples.

The CDR3 loop is CASSLGWANTEAFF. In DNA form, the CDR3 reads TGCGCCAGCAGCCTAGGATGGGCGAACACTGAAGCTTTCTTT. The J gene is TRBJ1-1, the V gene TRBV5-1; D is ambiguous. The CDR3 spans 14 residues. CDR1 is SGHRS and CDR2 is YFSETQ in the germline V gene. V gave up 4 bases and J gave up 1 base, with 11 bases separating them.

The rearrangement links TRBV6-5 to TRBJ2-7; maybe TRBD1 (5 bases). Trimming took 5 bases from V and 8 from J, leaving 16 bases between them. The CDR3 is made up of 13 amino acids. The V gene's germline CDR1 is MNHEY and CDR2 SVGAGI. For the CDR3, the DNA is TGTGCCAGCAGTCCGCGTTGGGTGGACAAGCAGTACTTC. Its protein product is CASSPRWVDKQYF.

This sequence joins TRBV24-1 and TRBJ2-1; 9 positions match TRBD2. The CDR3 sequence is 15 residues long. Germline-derived CDR1 and CDR2 are KGHDR and SFDVKD. After removal of 5 bases from V and 2 bases from J, the junction contained 3 bases not matched to a gene. In nucleotides, the CDR3 is TGTGCCACCAGTGCCGCGGGGGGGGCCTACAATGAGCAGTTCTTC. Residues: CATSAAGGAYNEQFF.

This clonotype was detected a few times. The chain combines TRBV29-1 with TRBJ2-7; the match to TRBD1 covers 9 bases. CDR3 length: 13 amino acids. V gave up 5 bases and J gave up 1 base; unmatched junction bases: 3. Germline CDR1 SQVTM, CDR2 ANQGSEA. The CDR3 DNA reads TGCAGCGTTACGACAGGGGGGTCCTACGAGCAGTACTTC. Translating it yields CSVTTGGSYEQYF.

The chain couples TRBV19 to TRBJ1-1; D unclear. V was cut by 7 bases and J by 4 bases, with 22 bases left in between. This CDR3 is built from 16 residues. From germline, CDR1 is LNHDA and CDR2 SQIVND (reference sequence). In nucleotides, the CDR3 is TGTGCCAGTAACGATGGAGTGATCCCGATGGGCACTGAAGCTTTCTTT. This encodes CASNDGVIPMGTEAFF.

The CDR3 DNA sequence: TGTGCCAGCAGTGAAGTTGTCACAGGCTACGAGCAGTACTTC. As protein: CASSEVVTGYEQYF. V and J are TRBV2 and TRBJ2-7, with a possible D match to TRBD1 (5 bases). Germline-derived CDR1 and CDR2 are SNHLY and FYNNEI. Trimming pared 1 base from V and 3 bases from J, leaving 10 bases between. This CDR3 has 14 residues.

The genes are TRBV20-1 and TRBJ2-2; TRBD1 is a possible D gene (5 bases). V lost 1 base, J lost 3 bases, and 15 bases lay in between. The CDR3 totals 16 residues. Germline V gives CDR1 DFQATT, CDR2 SNEGSKA (reference sequence). In DNA, the CDR3 is TGCAGTGCTAGAGTTCAGGGCCCGCGTCACACCGGGGAGCTGTTTTTT. Translated, it gives CSARVQGPRHTGELFF.

In this sample, this clonotype turned up a few times. The V call is TRBV28, the J call TRBJ1-5; 7 nucleotides line up with TRBD1. The V gene's germline CDR1 is MDHEN and CDR2 SYDVKM. Trimming cost V 5 bases and J 7 bases; bases outside gene matches: 8. There are 14 residues in the CDR3. CDR3 bases: TGTGCCAGCAGTCCAATGACAGGGATCCAGCCCCAGCATTTT. This encodes CASSPMTGIQPQHF.

The gene calls are TRBV28 and TRBJ2-1, with 10 bases lining up with TRBD1. V gave up 3 bases and J gave up 8 bases; unmatched junction bases: 13. Per the germline V gene, CDR1 is MDHEN and CDR2 is SYDVKM. The CDR3 covers 17 residues. Here the CDR3 DNA reads TGTGCCAGCAGTTTTAGCCTCGGACAGGGGGGGTCGGATGAGCAGTTCTTC. Translation gives CASSFSLGQGGSDEQFF.

The V and J genes are TRBV6-2 or TRBV6-3 and TRBJ2-1, with a possible D match to TRBD1 (5 bases). Trimming took off 6 bases at V and 0 bases at J, with 12 bases between the two ends. The CDR3 runs to 15 residues. From germline, CDR1 is MNHEY and CDR2 SVGEGT. CDR3 sequence: CASRPDMSSYNEQFF. The CDR3 region has the DNA TGTGCCAGCAGGCCGGACATGAGCTCCTACAATGAGCAGTTCTTC.

The chain links TRBV28 to TRBJ1-5, with D perhaps TRBD1 (6 bases). This CDR3 has 13 residues. Trimming removed 5 bases at V and 3 bases at J, with 8 bases between. Germline V lookup: CDR1 MDHEN, CDR2 SYDVKM. The CDR3 loop reads CASSPGVNQPQHF. For the CDR3, the DNA is TGTGCCAGCAGTCCAGGGGTCAATCAGCCCCAGCATTTT.

This clonotype has at least ten counts. The CDR3 sequence: CASSFSLGQGANSIGAEAFF. The CDR3 DNA reads as TGTGCCAGCAGCTTTAGTTTGGGACAGGGGGCGAATAGCATCGGGGCTGAAGCTTTCTTT. V gene TRBV7-9 combines with J gene TRBJ1-1; 12 positions agree with TRBD1. This CDR3 region has 20 residues. The V segment lost 3 bases and the J segment 6 bases; nucleotides outside the gene matches: 20. Germline loops: CDR1 SEHNR, CDR2 FQNEAQ (reference sequence). The variable domain in full, with the rest retrieved from reference TRBV7-9 and TRBJ1-1, is DTGVSQNPRHKITKRGQNVTFRCDPISEHNRLYWYRQTLGQGPEFLTYFQNEAQLEKSRLLSDRFSAERPKGSFSTLEIQRTEQGDSAMYLCASSFSLGQGANSIGAEAFFGQGTRLTVV.

CDR3: CAHDGDHGSGELFF. The CDR3 DNA is TGTGCCCACGACGGGGACCACGGTAGCGGGGAGCTGTTTTTT. V gene TRBV2 combines with J gene TRBJ2-2; tentatively, D is TRBD1 or TRBD2 (5 bases each). CDR1 and CDR2 from the germline V gene are SNHLY and FYNNEI. CDR3 length equals 14 residues. With 11 bases removed from V and 7 bases from J, the gap between germline ends came to 20 bases.

This clonotype was seen more than once but under ten times. V usage is TRBV28 and J usage is TRBJ2-3, with a weak D call TRBD2 (6 bases). The CDR3 runs to 15 residues. Germline loops: CDR1 MDHEN, CDR2 SYDVKM. V lost 6 bases and J 6 bases, leaving 19 bases between the germline ends. The CDR3 nucleotides are TGTGCCAGCAGCGCGACAGCGGCTAGCGAGGATACGCAGTATTTT. It is translated as CASSATAASEDTQYF.

The CDR3 loop reads CASSRQFNEKLFF. The CDR3 DNA is TGTGCCAGCAGTCGACAGTTTAATGAAAAACTGTTTTTT. The chain employs TRBV25-1 and TRBJ1-4; perhaps TRBD1 as D (5 bases). There are 13 residues in the CDR3. The V gene lost 5 bases and the J gene lost 4 bases, with 8 bases spanning the gap. CDR1 is MGHDK, CDR2 SYGVNS, per germline.

This chain uses TRBV12-3 or TRBV12-4 with TRBJ1-5; TRBD1 matches at 8 bases. The J segment lost 3 bases and the V segment lost 2 bases, leaving 3 bases of the junction unmatched. The length of the CDR3 is 15 residues. In nucleotides, the CDR3 is TGTGCCAGCAGTTTACAGGGGGCCTCCAATCAGCCCCAGCATTTT. Protein: CASSLQGASNQPQHF.

This clonotype was counted only a few times. The chain recombines TRBV12-3 or TRBV12-4 with TRBJ2-3; D gene unclear. V was trimmed by 1 base and J by 1 base, leaving 6 bases between them. This CDR3 comprises 14 residues. In DNA, the CDR3 is TGTGCCAGCAGTTTAGATTCTCGCACAGATACGCAGTATTTT. This translates into CASSLDSRTDTQYF.

The rearrangement links TRBV2 to TRBJ1-2; D is possibly TRBD1 (5 bases). CDR1 and CDR2 (germline): SNHLY, FYNNEI. The CDR3 is 15 residues long. V lost 3 bases to trimming and J lost 1 base, with 12 bases between them. In DNA, the CDR3 is TGTGCCAGCAGTGATAGAAAGACAGTTAACTATGGCTACACCTTC. Translation: CASSDRKTVNYGYTF.

The chain is built from TRBV29-1 and TRBJ2-1, with D possibly being TRBD2 (5 bases). Germline loops: CDR1 SQVTM, CDR2 ANQGSEA. Trimming took 0 bases from V and 0 from J, leaving 9 bases between them. The CDR3 length is 15 residues. The CDR3 coding sequence is TGCAGCGTTGAAGATAGGCGGGCCTCCTACAATGAGCAGTTCTTC. Protein sequence: CSVEDRRASYNEQFF.

This clonotype has a handful of counts. The chain joins TRBV7-9 to TRBJ2-3, with 8 bases matching TRBD1. The V gene end was trimmed by 5 bases and the J gene end by 1 base; junction bases not matched to a gene: 5. Looked up from germline, CDR1 is SEHNR and CDR2 is FQNEAQ (reference sequence). This CDR3 is 15 amino acids long. Here the CDR3 DNA reads TGTGCCAGCAGCCAAGGACAGGGACGCACAGATACGCAGTATTTT. Translating gives CASSQGQGRTDTQYF.

The J gene is TRBJ2-3, the V gene TRBV19, with TRBD2 identical over 9 bases. Looked up from germline, CDR1 is LNHDA and CDR2 is SQIVND (reference sequence). Germline trimming cut 3 bases from V and 6 bases from J; bases unmatched to any gene: 10. This CDR3 contains 16 residues. The CDR3 region is CASSILLAGGLDTQYF. The CDR3 region has the DNA TGTGCCAGTAGTATCCTCCTCGCGGGGGGGCTTGATACGCAGTATTTT.

Only a few counts were recorded for this clonotype. The rearrangement links TRBV29-1 to TRBJ2-5, with 11 bases that match TRBD2. Trimming took 7 bases from V and 3 from J; bases not matched to a gene: 19. Germline-derived CDR1 and CDR2 are SQVTM and ANQGSEA. The CDR3 covers 18 residues. The CDR3 loop is CSANGVASGGPGEETQYF. The CDR3 DNA sequence: TGCAGCGCCAACGGGGTGGCTAGCGGGGGGCCGGGCGAAGAGACCCAGTACTTC.

The sample holds many counts of this clonotype. The genes are TRBV7-9 and TRBJ2-5, with no clear D. Germline assignment: CDR1 SEHNR and CDR2 FQNEAQ (reference sequence). The CDR3 loop spans 14 amino acids. V was cut by 1 base and J by 1 base, with 7 bases left in between. CDR3 sequence: CASSLDGFQETQYF. CDR3 nucleotides: TGTGCCAGCAGCTTAGACGGTTTCCAAGAGACCCAGTACTTC.

The chain joins TRBV29-1 to TRBJ2-7, with 7 bases matching TRBD2. This CDR3 region has 16 residues. Per germline, CDR1 SQVTM and CDR2 ANQGSEA. The J segment lost 2 bases and the V segment lost 0 bases, leaving 10 bases of the junction unmatched. The CDR3: CSVEDVWQGGTYEQYF. The CDR3 nucleotides are TGCAGCGTTGAAGATGTATGGCAGGGAGGGACCTACGAGCAGTACTTC.

This clonotype has ten or more counts. The rearrangement uses TRBV7-9 and TRBJ1-5; D uncertain. Germline V CDR1 and CDR2: SEHNR, FQNEAQ (reference sequence). This CDR3 is built from 14 residues. Trimming took off 4 bases at V and 0 bases at J, with 7 bases between the two ends. Written as DNA, the CDR3 is TGTGCCAGCAGCTCTACATATAGCAATCAGCCCCAGCATTTT. The encoded protein is CASSSTYSNQPQHF.

This chain connects TRBV7-9 to TRBJ2-7; the match to TRBD2 covers 10 bases. V lost 5 bases, J lost 6 bases, and 13 bases stayed unmatched. The CDR3 spans 16 residues. The germline V gene has CDR1 SEHNR and CDR2 FQNEAQ (reference sequence). CDR3 bases: TGTGCCAGCAGCGAACTAACTAGCGGGACTCAGGGCGAGCAGTACTTC. Encoded protein: CASSELTSGTQGEQYF.

This clonotype appeared a few times. The CDR3 DNA follows: TGTGCCAGCAGGGAAGGACAACTCTCCTACGAGCAGTACTTC. It encodes CASREGQLSYEQYF. The chain uses TRBV7-9 and TRBJ2-7; D possibly corresponds to TRBD1 (5 bases). The CDR3 has 14 residues. Trimming cost V 6 bases and J 0 bases, with 12 bases left between them. Germline V gene data show CDR1 as SEHNR and CDR2 as FQNEAQ (reference sequence).

This clonotype turned up a few times. CDR3 DNA sequence: TGTGCCAGCAGCCAGCAGTTCTTC. This sequence encodes CASSQQFF. The rearrangement joins TRBV14 to TRBJ2-1; D unresolved. V gave up 3 bases and J gave up 12 bases, with 0 bases separating them. The length of the CDR3 is 8 residues. Per the germline V gene, CDR1 is SGHDN and CDR2 is FVKESK. The entire variable domain, with the rest obtained from reference TRBV14 and TRBJ2-1, is as follows: EAGVTQFPSHSVIEKGQTVTLRCDPISGHDNLYWYRRVMGKEIKFLLHFVKESKQDESGMPNNRFLAERTGGTYSTLKVQPAELEDSGVYFCASSQQFFGPGTRLTVL.

This rearrangement joins TRBV7-8 to TRBJ2-2; 7 nucleotides align to TRBD1. Germline-derived CDR1 and CDR2 are SGHVS and FQNEAQ. The CDR3 spans 16 residues. V was pared by 3 bases and J by 4 bases, with 8 bases of the junction left unmatched. CDR3 loop: CASSFRQGMGTGELFF. Here the CDR3 DNA reads TGTGCCAGCAGCTTCAGACAGGGTATGGGCACCGGGGAGCTGTTTTTT.

The rearrangement uses TRBV5-6 and TRBJ2-1; 11 positions match TRBD2. V trimming: 4 bases; J trimming: 2 bases; junction bases outside the gene matches: 2. Germline V CDR1 and CDR2: SGHDT, YYEEEE. There are 15 residues in the CDR3. CDR3 protein: CASSMTSGAYNEQFF. The CDR3 bases are TGTGCCAGCAGCATGACTAGCGGGGCCTACAATGAGCAGTTCTTC.

The chain couples TRBV29-1 to TRBJ1-1; D gene uncertain. V lost 2 bases and J lost 5, with 9 bases in between. The CDR3 has 12 residues. CDR1 is SQVTM and CDR2 is ANQGSEA in the germline V gene. The CDR3 loop is CSVEPSRTEAFF. CDR3 DNA sequence: TGCAGCGTTGAACCGAGCAGGACTGAAGCTTTCTTT.

The V and J genes are TRBV28 and TRBJ1-3, with D hard to call. The CDR3 has 13 amino acids. Trimming cost V 3 bases and J 9 bases, with 12 bases left between them. Germline V CDR1 and CDR2: MDHEN, SYDVKM. CDR3 nucleotide sequence: TGTGCCAGCAGTTTCCTTCACACCGGCACCATATATTTT. This encodes CASSFLHTGTIYF.